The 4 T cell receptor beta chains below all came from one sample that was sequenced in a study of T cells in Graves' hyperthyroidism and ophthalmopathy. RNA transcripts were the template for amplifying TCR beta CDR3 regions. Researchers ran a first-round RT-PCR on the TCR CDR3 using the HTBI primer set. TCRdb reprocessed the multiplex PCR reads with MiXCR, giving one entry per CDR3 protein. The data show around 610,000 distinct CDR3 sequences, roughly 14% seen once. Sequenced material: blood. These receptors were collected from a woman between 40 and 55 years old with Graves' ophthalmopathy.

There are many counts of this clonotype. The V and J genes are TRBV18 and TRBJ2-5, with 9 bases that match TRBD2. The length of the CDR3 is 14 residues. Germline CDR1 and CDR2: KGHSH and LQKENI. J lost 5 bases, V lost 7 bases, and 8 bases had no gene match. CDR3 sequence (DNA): TGTGCCAGCTGCCCGACTAGCGGAGGGGAGACCCAGTACTTC. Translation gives CASCPTSGGETQYF.

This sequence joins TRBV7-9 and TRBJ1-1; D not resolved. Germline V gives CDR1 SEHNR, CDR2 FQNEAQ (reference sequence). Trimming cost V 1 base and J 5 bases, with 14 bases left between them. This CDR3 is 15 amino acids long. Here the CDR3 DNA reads TGTGCCAGCAGCTTAGTAAGCGGGAGGAGAACTGAAGCTTTCTTT. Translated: CASSLVSGRRTEAFF.

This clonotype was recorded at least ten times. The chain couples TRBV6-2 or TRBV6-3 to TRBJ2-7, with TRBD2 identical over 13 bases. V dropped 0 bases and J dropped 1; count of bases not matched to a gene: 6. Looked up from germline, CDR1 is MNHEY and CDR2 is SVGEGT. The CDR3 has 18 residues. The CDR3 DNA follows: TGTGCCAGCAGTTACTCTACTAGCGGGAGGGCCCTTTCCTACGAGCAGTACTTC. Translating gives CASSYSTSGRALSYEQYF.

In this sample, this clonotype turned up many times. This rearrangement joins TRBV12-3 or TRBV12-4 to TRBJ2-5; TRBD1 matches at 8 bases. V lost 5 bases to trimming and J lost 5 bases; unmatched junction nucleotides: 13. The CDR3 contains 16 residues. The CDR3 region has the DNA TGTGCCAGCAGTCCAGACGGCCAGGGGGCTGGGGAGACCCAGTACTTC. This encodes CASSPDGQGAGETQYF.